The 27 T cell receptor beta chains listed next were all sequenced from one sample in a study of beta chain features in type 1 diabetes. Expressed TCRB transcripts were sequenced because the entire RNA isolate underwent reverse transcription. The protocol was immunoSEQ multiplex PCR, while the TCRdb copy is restricted to in-frame clones and leaves out a portion. The data contain approximately 170,000 clones, less than 9.5% of them seen just once; the ten biggest clones take up less than 3%. The sample was central memory CD4+ T cells from blood. The receptor set was obtained from a woman younger than 30 in good health.

J is TRBJ1-5 and V is TRBV30, with 9 positions matching TRBD1. CDR1 is GTSNPN and CDR2 is SVGIG in the germline V gene (reference sequence). V trimming: 2 bases; J trimming: 3 bases; junction bases outside the gene matches: 8. The CDR3 totals 16 residues. CDR3 protein: CAWSKTGQGLNQPQHF. DNA for the CDR3: TGTGCCTGGAGTAAAACGGGACAGGGTCTCAATCAGCCCCAGCATTTT.

The chain employs TRBV21-1 and TRBJ2-7; TRBD1 is taken as the D call from the table, unchecked against the DNA. TRBV21-1 is designated a pseudogene. This CDR3 is built from 14 residues. CDR3 DNA sequence: TGTGCCAGCAGCTATGCCCGGGACAGCTACGAGCAGTACTTC. It codes for CASSYARDSYEQYF.

The chain combines TRBV6-5 with TRBJ2-7; maybe TRBD1 (5 bases). Germline V gene sequence: CDR1 MNHEY, CDR2 SVGAGI. The CDR3 is 14 residues long. V lost 6 bases, J lost 0 bases, and 12 bases lay in between. The CDR3 coding sequence is TGTGCCAGCAGCTCTGATACAGGCTCCTACGAGCAGTACTTC. Translating gives CASSSDTGSYEQYF.

This clone was observed a few times. This chain uses TRBV18 with TRBJ2-1; 10 nucleotides match TRBD2. The V segment lost 8 bases and the J segment 9 bases; nucleotides outside the gene matches: 16. The CDR3 is 16 amino acids. Germline V gene sequence: CDR1 KGHSH, CDR2 LQKENI. The CDR3 sequence is CASPSPKSGRAGEQFF. CDR3 sequence (DNA): TGTGCCAGCCCCTCACCGAAAAGCGGGAGGGCCGGTGAGCAGTTCTTC. Complete variable domain (other parts from reference TRBV18 and TRBJ2-1): NAGVMQNPRHLVRRRGQEARLRCSPMKGHSHVYWYRQLPEEGLKFMVYLQKENIIDESGMPKERFSAEFPKEGPSILRIQQVVRGDSAAYFCASPSPKSGRAGEQFFGPGTRLTVL.

The rearrangement joins TRBV6-1 to TRBJ2-7; the D gene is possibly TRBD2 (5 bases). This CDR3 comprises 15 residues. Trimming took 7 bases from V and 6 from J, leaving 22 bases between them. Germline V gene lookup returns CDR1 MNHNS and CDR2 SASEGT. The CDR3 DNA reads as TGTGCCAGCAAAGCGTCTCTAGGGAGCGGCTCCGAGCAGTACTTC. Translating gives CASKASLGSGSEQYF.

V gene TRBV9 combines with J gene TRBJ1-3; no clear D. The length of the CDR3 is 14 residues. Between the trimmed V and J ends, which lost 2 bases and 1 base, there was a span of 7 bases. Germline values: CDR1 SGDLS, CDR2 YYNGEE. The CDR3: CASSVPGSGNTIYF. The CDR3 DNA sequence: TGTGCCAGCAGCGTTCCGGGGTCTGGAAACACCATATATTTT.

This clone was detected a few times. V and J are TRBV19 and TRBJ1-2; 10 bases align to TRBD1. Germline trimming cut 9 bases from V and 0 bases from J; bases unmatched to any gene: 7. Looked up from germline, CDR1 is LNHDA and CDR2 is SQIVND (reference sequence). The CDR3 totals 15 residues. CDR3 amino acids: CASVDRGRTNYGYTF. In DNA form, the CDR3 reads TGTGCCAGCGTGGACAGGGGGAGGACTAACTATGGCTACACCTTC.

The CDR3 loop is CASSASNTGELFF. CDR3 coding DNA: TGTGCCAGCAGCGCCTCTAACACCGGGGAGCTGTTTTTT. The rearrangement joins TRBV9 to TRBJ2-2; D is unclear. Germline CDR1 SGDLS, CDR2 YYNGEE. The V end was cut by 3 bases, the J end by 2 bases, with 5 bases between. This CDR3 spans 13 amino acids.

The sample holds a few counts of this clone. J is TRBJ2-3 and V is TRBV4-1; no definite D call. Germline assignment: CDR1 MGHRA and CDR2 YSYEKL. Deletions cut 4 bases from V and 0 bases from J, with 14 bases between. CDR3 size: 16 residues. The DNA for the CDR3 is TGCGCCAGCAGCCTCTCCCGCTCTGCGAGCACAGATACGCAGTATTTT. Protein: CASSLSRSASTDTQYF.

This clone was picked up a small number of times. V is TRBV7-7 and J is TRBJ2-5; 8 bases map to TRBD2. CDR1 is SSHAT and CDR2 is FNYEAQ in the germline V gene (reference sequence). The CDR3 sequence is 13 residues long. The CDR3 reads CASGNGGEETQYF. CDR3 sequence (DNA): TGTGCTAGCGGGAACGGGGGGGAAGAGACCCAGTACTTC. Drawing the rest from reference TRBV7-7 and TRBJ2-5, the complete variable domain is GAGVSQSPRYKVTKRGQDVTLRCDPISSHATLYWYQQALGQGPEFLTYFNYEAQPDKSGLPSDRFSAERPEGSISTLTIQRTEQRDSAMYRCASGNGGEETQYFGPGTRLLVL.

The chain couples TRBV6-1 to TRBJ1-1; 9 positions agree with TRBD1. The CDR3 totals 15 residues. Germline lookup yields CDR1 MNHNS and CDR2 SASEGT. After removal of 7 bases from V and 4 bases from J, the junction contained 10 bases not matched to a gene. The CDR3 bases are TGTGCCAGCAACTTAATACAGGGGGCTGGCACTGAAGCTTTCTTT. Translating it yields CASNLIQGAGTEAFF.

As regards this clone: A junction boundary mismatches the germline segment, possibly from a read error. This chain uses TRBV5-1 with TRBJ2-1, with D maybe TRBD1 (5 bases). The germline V gene encodes CDR1 SGHRS and CDR2 YFSETQ. This CDR3 contains 11 residues. CDR3 nucleotide sequence: TGTGCCAGCAGCTTGACAGCTGAGCAGTTCTTC. As protein: CASSLTAEQFF.

This clone came up many times. The rearrangement uses TRBV30 and TRBJ2-3; D not certain. Trimming shortened V by 6 bases and J by 1 base, and 11 bases separated the two germline ends. The CDR3 is made up of 13 amino acids. Germline V gene data show CDR1 as GTSNPN and CDR2 as SVGIG (reference sequence). The CDR3 sequence is CACGLSGTDTQYF. Here the CDR3 DNA reads TGTGCCTGTGGGCTTTCTGGCACAGATACGCAGTATTTT.

This clone was observed a few times. The chain uses TRBV7-9 and TRBJ2-5, with 9 bases identical to TRBD2. CDR3 length equals 15 residues. Germline V gene data show CDR1 as SEHNR and CDR2 as FQNEAQ (reference sequence). Losses at the gene ends were 3 bases for V and 5 bases for J; bases not matched to a gene: 7. The CDR3 DNA reads TGTGCCAGCAGCTTCTGGCGGGAGGGTGGGGAGACCCAGTACTTC. Protein sequence: CASSFWREGGETQYF.

This clone was observed a handful of times. The chain uses TRBV2 and TRBJ2-5; possible D gene TRBD2, 5 bases. Trimming pared 7 bases from V and 4 bases from J, leaving 13 bases between. The CDR3 loop spans 13 amino acids. From germline, CDR1 is SNHLY and CDR2 FYNNEI. In DNA, the CDR3 is TGTGCCAGCACAGCGGCGTCAGGAGAGACCCAGTACTTC. As protein: CASTAASGETQYF. Full variable domain (missing parts from reference TRBV2 and TRBJ2-5): EPEVTQTPSHQVTQMGQEVILRCVPISNHLYFYWYRQILGQKVEFLVSFYNNEISEKSEIFDDQFSVERPDGSNFTLKIRSTKLEDSAMYFCASTAASGETQYFGPGTRLLVL.

The rearrangement links TRBV11-2 to TRBJ1-2, with 7 bases matching TRBD1. The germline V gene has CDR1 SGHAT and CDR2 FQNNGV. The CDR3 is 17 amino acids. J was trimmed by 6 bases and V by 4 bases; bases with no gene match: 17. The CDR3 here is CASSSDRLRVWGHGYTF. CDR3 in DNA: TGTGCCAGCAGCTCGGACAGGTTAAGAGTTTGGGGGCATGGCTACACCTTC.

This clone was picked up many times. The DNA for the CDR3 is TGTGCCAGCTCCCTTCGGAGCGGGACAGGGGCCTATGGCTACACCTTC. Translation: CASSLRSGTGAYGYTF. The rearrangement joins TRBV18 to TRBJ1-2; the match to TRBD1 covers 10 bases. CDR1 is KGHSH, CDR2 LQKENI, per germline. V trimming: 6 bases; J trimming: 4 bases; junction bases outside the gene matches: 11. The CDR3 loop spans 16 amino acids. The complete variable domain, with remaining parts taken from reference TRBV18 and TRBJ1-2, reads NAGVMQNPRHLVRRRGQEARLRCSPMKGHSHVYWYRQLPEEGLKFMVYLQKENIIDESGMPKERFSAEFPKEGPSILRIQQVVRGDSAAYFCASSLRSGTGAYGYTFGSGTRLTVV.

This clone has ten or more counts. The V and J genes are TRBV10-3 and TRBJ1-2; D may be TRBD1 (6 bases). With 2 bases removed from V and 2 bases from J, the gap between germline ends came to 6 bases. Germline V CDR1 and CDR2: ENHRY, SYGVKD. The CDR3 has 13 residues. This CDR3 is CAISEGQNYGYTF. The CDR3 DNA reads TGTGCCATCAGTGAGGGACAGAACTATGGCTACACCTTC.

This clone has more than one count but fewer than ten. The J gene is TRBJ2-7, the V gene TRBV7-2; perhaps TRBD1 as D (6 bases). The CDR3 consists of 12 residues. Germline CDR1 SGHTA, CDR2 FQGNSA. Deletions cut 8 bases from V and 2 bases from J, with 10 bases between. Here the CDR3 reads CASGRQAYEQYF. In nucleotides, the CDR3 is TGTGCCAGCGGTCGACAGGCCTACGAGCAGTACTTC.

This clone was counted between two and nine times. This chain uses TRBV5-1 with TRBJ2-3; 11 bases agree with TRBD2. Germline assignment: CDR1 SGHRS and CDR2 YFSETQ. V lost 0 bases to trimming and J lost 3 bases; unmatched junction nucleotides: 0. The CDR3 totals 15 residues. In DNA, the CDR3 is TGCGCCAGCAGCTTGGGGACTAGCGGGACAGATACGCAGTATTTT. Translation gives CASSLGTSGTDTQYF.

This clone occurred a few times. The chain is built from TRBV9 and TRBJ2-3, with 7 bases identical to TRBD2. Germline values: CDR1 SGDLS, CDR2 YYNGEE. The CDR3 spans 16 residues. V lost 3 bases and J lost 4; bases outside the gene matches: 11. In nucleotides, the CDR3 is TGTGCCAGCAGCGGCCTTACGGGCGGGAGACCAGATACGCAGTATTTT. It yields the protein CASSGLTGGRPDTQYF.

This chain uses TRBV5-4 with TRBJ1-2, with D perhaps matching TRBD1 (5 bases). CDR1 and CDR2 from the germline V gene are SGHNT and YYREEE (reference sequence). CDR3 length: 18 residues. The V end was cut by 1 base, the J end by 5 bases, with 24 bases between. The CDR3 DNA reads as TGTGCCAGCAGCTTGACCTCCCGGAGGGGTGGGGGTCGATATGGCTACACCTTC. Translating gives CASSLTSRRGGGRYGYTF. Full variable domain (rest looked up from reference TRBV5-4 and TRBJ1-2): ETGVTQSPTHLIKTRGQQVTLRCSSQSGHNTVSWYQQALGQGPQFIFQYYREEENGRGNFPPRFSGLQFPNYSSELNVNALELDDSALYLCASSLTSRRGGGRYGYTFGSGTRLTVV.

The chain couples TRBV10-3 to TRBJ2-2; D perhaps matches TRBD2 (5 bases). CDR3 size: 15 residues. V was clipped by 6 bases and J by 6 bases, with 17 bases between them. The germline V gene encodes CDR1 ENHRY and CDR2 SYGVKD. The CDR3 here is CAISPGVRQAGELFF. In DNA form, the CDR3 reads TGTGCCATCAGCCCCGGGGTCCGCCAGGCCGGGGAGCTGTTTTTT.

This clone was seen more than once but under ten times. The chain uses TRBV4-1 and TRBJ2-5; 9 nucleotides line up with TRBD1. The CDR3 runs 16 residues. J gave up 4 bases and V 4 bases, and 10 bases lay outside the gene matches. Germline V gives CDR1 MGHRA, CDR2 YSYEKL. The CDR3 here is CASSLRDRAGGETQYF. The CDR3 region has the DNA TGCGCCAGCAGCCTCCGGGACAGGGCTGGAGGAGAGACCCAGTACTTC.

The J gene is TRBJ1-1, the V gene TRBV2, with unresolved D. From germline, CDR1 is SNHLY and CDR2 FYNNEI. V was trimmed by 2 bases and J by 3 bases, leaving 7 bases between them. This CDR3 is 13 amino acids long. In nucleotides, the CDR3 is TGTGCCAGCAGTGAATCGAGGGACACTGAAGCTTTCTTT. Protein sequence: CASSESRDTEAFF.

The V call is TRBV2, the J call TRBJ2-3; tentatively, D is TRBD1 (6 bases). CDR1 is SNHLY, CDR2 FYNNEI, per germline. The CDR3 length is 13 residues. Trimming pared 10 bases from V and 3 bases from J, leaving 14 bases between. For the CDR3, the DNA is TGTGCCAACAGGGATGGGAGTACAGATACGCAGTATTTT. It translates to CANRDGSTDTQYF.

This clone has just a few counts. V and J are TRBV7-6 and TRBJ2-7; 12 bases line up with TRBD2. CDR1 is SGHVS, CDR2 FNYEAQ, per germline. The CDR3 is 16 residues long. V shed 0 bases and J 5 bases; nucleotides not matched to a gene: 5. CDR3: CASSLALAGGPDEQYF. The CDR3 DNA reads as TGTGCCAGCAGCTTAGCGCTAGCGGGGGGGCCGGACGAGCAGTACTTC.